This TCR beta chain was retrieved from a study of a mutant IDH1 vaccine in newly diagnosed glioma. Whole-study context: Vaccines were begun 4-6 weeks after radiotherapy alone, or with temozolomide cycles. Treated patients had a mean age of 40.4 years and a 62.5% male, approximately 38% female split.

About this clone itself: Its target is unknown.

Time point meaning: week 23, last vaccination. The content of each vaccine dose was 300 ug of mutant IDH1 20-mer peptide, and topical imiquimod accompanied it. The astrocytomas were IDH1-mutant, ATRX-negative, and WHO grade 3 or 4. The CDR3 runs 16 residues. With 4 bases removed from V and 1 base from J, the gap between germline ends came to 17 bases. Germline V lookup: CDR1 MGHRA, CDR2 YSYEKL. Whole-study findings and limits: Variations in leading peripheral T cell clonotypes appeared to have no connection with pseudoprogression.

The protocol was immunoSEQ multiplex PCR, while the TCRdb copy is restricted to in-frame clones and leaves out a portion. The data hold about 55,000 clones, with about 80% observed a single time. The sequencing here drew on PBMCs, taken from a glioma patient whose treatment included an IDH1 peptide vaccine. This receptor was identified in a man aged 40-50 years with glioma. The chain combines TRBV4-1 with TRBJ2-7; D may be TRBD2 (6 bases). The CDR3 is CASSPPGTGISYEQYF. CDR3 sequence (DNA): TGCGCCAGCAGCCCCCCAGGGACTGGAATTTCCTACGAGCAGTACTTC.